The 9 T cell receptor beta chains listed next were all sequenced from one sample in a study of blood T cell repertoires in COVID-19. Some clones are missing from TCRdb's copy, which holds only in-frame ones; the method was immunoSEQ multiplex PCR. The sample contains some 200,000 clones, more than 75% of which appear only once. The sequenced sample consisted of peripheral blood. Receptors originate from a woman between 65 and 79 years old with COVID-19, enrolled during active disease.

This clone turned up a few times. V gene TRBV12-5 combines with J gene TRBJ1-1; D ambiguous. The CDR3 covers 15 residues. V shed 0 bases and J shed 2 bases, with 10 bases lying between them. Germline assignment: CDR1 LGHNT and CDR2 FRNRAP. CDR3: CASGLVMGRNTEAFF. DNA for the CDR3: TGTGCTAGTGGTTTGGTAATGGGGAGAAACACTGAAGCTTTCTTT.

This clone was seen just once. J is TRBJ1-2 and V is TRBV28; D not certain. Germline-derived CDR1 and CDR2 are MDHEN and SYDVKM. This CDR3 is built from 12 residues. The germline V and J ends were trimmed by 10 bases and 4 bases, with 13 bases remaining between them. The CDR3 loop reads CATSWSSYGYTF. DNA for the CDR3: TGTGCCACCTCGTGGAGCAGCTATGGCTACACCTTC.

Comments on this clone: A read error may account for a junction end that differs from germline. J is TRBJ1-1 and V is TRBV2, with TRBD1 as a possible D gene (5 bases). Looked up from germline, CDR1 is SNHLY and CDR2 is FYNNEI. There are 15 residues in the CDR3. The CDR3 spells CASSVLTGGNPEAFF. Here the CDR3 DNA reads TGTGCCAGCAGTGTTTTAACCGGGGGGAACCCTGAAGCTTTCTTT.

The rearrangement joins TRBV6-5 to TRBJ1-1; D is uncertain. From germline, CDR1 is MNHEY and CDR2 SVGAGI. This CDR3 comprises 14 residues. The V end was cut by 8 bases, the J end by 2 bases, with 15 bases between. The CDR3, as DNA: TGTGCCAGCCAACTGGAGAAACTCAACACTGAAGCTTTCTTT. This sequence encodes CASQLEKLNTEAFF.

There are a few counts of this clone. Other nucleotide sequences in the sample specify the same CDR3. This sequence joins TRBV6-6 and TRBJ1-2, with D unresolved. Looked up from germline, CDR1 is MNHNY and CDR2 is SVGAGI (reference sequence). Between the trimmed V and J ends, which lost 5 bases and 5 bases, there was a span of 9 bases. There are 12 residues in the CDR3. The CDR3 is CASSPPGYGYTF. CDR3 DNA sequence: TGTGCCAGCAGTCCCCCGGGGTATGGCTACACCTTC.

The chain employs TRBV7-3 and TRBJ2-1; 10 bases line up with TRBD2. Per the germline V gene, CDR1 is SGHTA and CDR2 is FQGTGA. The length of the CDR3 is 14 residues. The J segment lost 7 bases and the V segment lost 5 bases, leaving 5 bases of the junction unmatched. CDR3 loop: CASSPSGRGNEQFF. The CDR3 nucleotides are TGTGCCAGCAGCCCTAGCGGGAGAGGGAATGAGCAGTTCTTC.

The chain employs TRBV6-4 and TRBJ2-3, with a weak D call TRBD2 (5 bases). The CDR3 is made up of 18 amino acids. CDR1 MRHNA and CDR2 SNTAGT come from the germline V gene. V shed 4 bases and J shed 2 bases, with 22 bases lying between them. The CDR3 coding sequence is TGTGCCAGCAGTGTAGGAATTTATATCAGGAGGTTCACAGATACGCAGTATTTT. Translation: CASSVGIYIRRFTDTQYF.

The gene calls are TRBV4-3 and TRBJ1-6, with 7 bases matching TRBD1. This CDR3 has 15 residues. The V segment lost 4 bases and the J segment 7 bases; nucleotides outside the gene matches: 7. Germline-derived CDR1 and CDR2 are LGHNA and YSLEER. Written as DNA, the CDR3 is TGCGCCAGCAGCCTTAGACAGGGTGGGAATTCACCCCTCCACTTT. It specifies CASSLRQGGNSPLHF.

This chain connects TRBV19 to TRBJ1-5, with a weak D call TRBD1 (5 bases). The ends were cut back, 6 bases at V and 6 bases at J, with 15 bases in the middle. This CDR3 spans 14 amino acids. Germline assignment: CDR1 LNHDA and CDR2 SQIVND (reference sequence). CDR3 in amino acids: CASRSSQGIQPQHF. The CDR3 DNA reads TGTGCCAGTAGATCCTCTCAGGGAATTCAGCCCCAGCATTTT.